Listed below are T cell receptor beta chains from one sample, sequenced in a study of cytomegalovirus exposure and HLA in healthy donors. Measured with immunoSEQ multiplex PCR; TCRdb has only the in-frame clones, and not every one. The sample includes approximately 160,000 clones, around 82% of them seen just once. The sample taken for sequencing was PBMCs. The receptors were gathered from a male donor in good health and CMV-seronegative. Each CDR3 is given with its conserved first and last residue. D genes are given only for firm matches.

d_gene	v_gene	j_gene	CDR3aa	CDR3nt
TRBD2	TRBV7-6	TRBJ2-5	CASSPPVSGWVGETQYF	TGTGCCAGCAGCCCCCCCGTTAGCGGGTGGGTGGGGGAGACCCAGTACTTC
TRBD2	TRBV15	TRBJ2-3	CATSRRGGLASTDTQYF	TGTGCCACCAGCAGGCGAGGGGGACTAGCTAGCACAGATACGCAGTATTTT
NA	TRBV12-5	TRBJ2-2	CASGYRGGTGELFF	TGTGCTAGTGGTTATCGTGGGGGGACCGGGGAGCTGTTTTTT
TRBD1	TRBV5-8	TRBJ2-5	CASIRTGETQYF	TGTGCCAGCATCAGGACAGGAGAGACCCAGTACTTC
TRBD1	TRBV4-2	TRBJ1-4	CASSQSTGGGGNEKLFF	TGTGCCAGCAGCCAATCGACAGGGGGGGGTGGTAATGAAAAACTGTTTTTT
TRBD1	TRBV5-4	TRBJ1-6	CASSPDRGKGSPLHF	TGTGCCAGCAGCCCCGACAGGGGGAAAGGGTCACCCCTCCACTTT
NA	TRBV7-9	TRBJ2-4	CASSGRSEVAKNIQYF	TGTGCCAGCAGCGGGAGGTCCGAGGTAGCCAAAAACATTCAGTACTTC
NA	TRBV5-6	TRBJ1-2	CASSLSGFGYTF	TGTGCCAGCAGCTTATCGGGATTCGGCTACACCTTC
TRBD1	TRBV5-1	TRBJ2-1	CASREGAGGIDEQFF	TGCGCCAGCAGGGAAGGGGCAGGGGGCATAGATGAGCAGTTCTTC
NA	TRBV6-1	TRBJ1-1	CASSRTGSTEAFF	TGTGCCAGCAGTCGAACAGGATCCACTGAAGCTTTCTTT
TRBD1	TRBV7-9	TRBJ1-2	CASSLMGTANYGYTF	TGTGCCAGCAGCTTAATGGGGACAGCTAACTATGGCTACACCTTC
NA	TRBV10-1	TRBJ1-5	CASGGGDSNQPQHF	TGCGCCAGTGGGGGGGGTGATAGCAATCAGCCCCAGCATTTT
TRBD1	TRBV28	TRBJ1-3	CASSLQGTGNTIYF	TGTGCCAGCAGCCTACAGGGGACTGGAAACACCATATATTTT
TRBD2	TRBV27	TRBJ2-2	CASTRLAGALNTGELFF	TGTGCCAGCACCCGACTAGCGGGAGCCTTAAACACCGGGGAGCTGTTTTTT
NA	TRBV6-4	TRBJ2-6	CASSDSDSQSGANVLTF	TGTGCCAGCAGTGACTCGGACAGCCAGTCTGGGGCCAACGTCCTGACTTTC
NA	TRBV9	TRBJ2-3	CASSPSQVDTQYF	TGTGCCAGCAGCCCCTCGCAGGTAGATACGCAGTATTTT
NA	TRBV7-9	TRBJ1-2	CASSPPTGLLDGYTF	TGTGCCAGCAGCCCACCCACGGGACTCCTCGATGGCTACACCTTC
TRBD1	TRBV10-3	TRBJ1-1	CAISEDLDRGRTEAFF	TGTGCCATCAGTGAAGACCTAGACAGGGGGAGGACTGAAGCTTTCTTT
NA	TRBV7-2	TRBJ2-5	CASSLVIVREETQYF	TGTGCCAGCAGCTTAGTTATAGTGAGGGAAGAGACCCAGTACTTC
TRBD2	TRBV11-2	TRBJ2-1	CASSLRTSFGNEQFF	TGTGCCAGCAGCTTACGGACTAGTTTCGGGAATGAGCAGTTCTTC
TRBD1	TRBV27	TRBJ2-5	CASSLKYRFHTGGAETQYF	TGTGCCAGCAGTTTAAAGTATCGGTTTCATACAGGGGGCGCTGAGACCCAGTACTTC